This T cell receptor beta chain was retrieved from a study of blood T cell repertoires in COVID-19. Study-level information: Whether acute or convalescent, the COVID-19 samples came from the United States, Italy and Spain. The cDNA or gDNA used as material had been derived from T cells, B-cell-depleted T cells, or PBMCs.

Original methodology: The authors estimated nucleated cell counts from reference gene primer amplification. The assay was immunoSEQ multiplex PCR, and TCRdb's table has in-frame clones only and misses some. Clone size and the V and J calls come from that table; the DNA yielded D and trimming. The repertoire includes hundreds of thousands of clones, around 86% of them detected once, and about 1.5% sits in the top ten. The V gene's germline CDR1 is SGHRS and CDR2 YFSETQ. The CDR3 totals 16 residues. Trimming cost V 6 bases and J 1 base, with 19 bases left between them. Source material: peripheral blood. V gene TRBV5-1 combines with J gene TRBJ1-1; no definite D call. The clonotype originates from a woman between 25 and 40 years old with active or convalescent COVID-19. CDR3 loop: CASTWRGWSGNTEAFF. CDR3 bases: TGCGCCAGCACTTGGAGAGGGTGGAGCGGGAACACTGAAGCTTTCTTT.